The following is a TCR beta chain sequence with its context. The antigen is undetermined. This CDR3 spans 13 amino acids. The germline V and J ends were trimmed by 6 bases and 1 base, with 9 bases remaining between them. CDR1 is SNHLY and CDR2 is FYNNEI in the germline V gene. Researchers ran the PCR with 60 Vbeta and 13 Jbeta primers. Original handling: In a later analysis, roughly 11 million of approximately 81 million unique beta chains occurred in at least two donors. This table comes from immunoSEQ multiplex PCR, and its TCRdb copy is limited to in-frame clones, with some not included. The V and J calls and clone size are taken from that table; D and trimming were inferred from the DNA. The data contain 81,000 or so clones, around two thirds of them seen just once; the ten biggest clones take up around 5.5%. This sample is drawn from a study of cytomegalovirus exposure and HLA in healthy donors. The study, taken as a whole, reports: When analyzed later, a missense DCLRE1C variant was found to be linked to TCR beta V- and J-gene trimming.

This chain connects TRBV2 to TRBJ1-1; no reliable D call. Source material: PBMCs. The source of this sequence is a young woman in good health and CMV-seropositive. CDR3: CASRVEENTEAFF. Here the CDR3 DNA reads TGTGCCAGCAGGGTCGAGGAGAACACTGAAGCTTTCTTT.